These 8 T cell receptor beta chains share one sample of origin, sequenced in a study of cytomegalovirus exposure and HLA in healthy donors. Libraries were prepared by immunoSEQ multiplex PCR; TCRdb keeps only in-frame clonotypes and omits some of them. The profile shows 90,000 to 150,000 clones, more than 70% of them singletons. The material sequenced was PBMCs. These receptors came from a man between 18 and 35 years old in good health and CMV-seronegative.

This chain joins TRBV7-9 and TRBJ2-1; D uncertain. The germline CDR1 and CDR2 sequences are SEHNR and FQNEAQ (reference sequence). Trimming took off 6 bases at V and 7 bases at J, with 7 bases between the two ends. The CDR3 runs 11 residues. CDR3 region: CASRSYNEQFF. CDR3 nucleotides: TGTGCCAGCAGATCGTATAATGAGCAGTTCTTC.

This clone was detected only a few times. The chain is built from TRBV30 and TRBJ1-1; 9 bases are shared with TRBD1. Germline V gene sequence: CDR1 GTSNPN, CDR2 SVGIG (reference sequence). This CDR3 spans 13 amino acids. Trimming at V came to 0 bases and at J to 4 bases, leaving 0 bases not matched to a gene. CDR3 bases: TGTGCCTGGAGTGTGGGACAGGGCACTGAAGCTTTCTTT. Protein product: CAWSVGQGTEAFF. The variable domain in full, completed from reference TRBV30 and TRBJ1-1, reads SQTIHQWPATLVQPVGSPLSLECTVEGTSNPNLYWYRQAAGRGLQLLFYSVGIGQISSEVPQNLSASRPQDRQFILSSKKLLLSDSGFYLCAWSVGQGTEAFFGQGTRLTVV.

The V call is TRBV2, the J call TRBJ2-7; D call uncertain. This CDR3 comprises 17 residues. Trimming stripped 2 bases from V and 9 bases from J, with 26 bases between. CDR1 SNHLY and CDR2 FYNNEI come from the germline V gene. Here the CDR3 reads CASSESISLLLLSSQYF. The CDR3, as DNA: TGTGCCAGCAGTGAAAGCATCTCCCTCCTCCTCCTGAGTTCGCAGTACTTC.

The chain recombines TRBV5-1 with TRBJ2-5; 10 bases line up with TRBD1. The CDR3 contains 15 residues. The germline V gene has CDR1 SGHRS and CDR2 YFSETQ. V shed 0 bases, J shed 5 bases, and the junction held 4 bases outside the gene matches. The CDR3 DNA is TGCGCCAGCAGCTTGGGCCAGGACAGGGGGGAGACCCAGTACTTC. Residues: CASSLGQDRGETQYF. Together with reference TRBV5-1 and TRBJ2-5, the CDR3 gives the full variable domain: KAGVTQTPRYLIKTRGQQVTLSCSPISGHRSVSWYQQTPGQGLQFLFEYFSETQRNKGNFPGRFSGRQFSNSRSEMNVSTLELGDSALYLCASSLGQDRGETQYFGPGTRLLVL.

The chain employs TRBV7-6 and TRBJ2-5; perhaps TRBD1 as D (7 bases). This CDR3 spans 16 amino acids. V shed 1 base and J shed 5 bases, with 17 bases lying between them. The germline V gene encodes CDR1 SGHVS and CDR2 FNYEAQ. The CDR3 here is CASSLGGGGIGETQYF. CDR3 nucleotides: TGTGCCAGCAGCTTAGGAGGAGGGGGCATCGGCGAGACCCAGTACTTC.

The count of this clone is one. The genes are TRBV30 and TRBJ2-5; weak D call: TRBD2 (6 bases). This CDR3 is built from 14 residues. V was clipped by 3 bases and J by 5 bases, with 16 bases between them. Germline loops: CDR1 GTSNPN, CDR2 SVGIG (reference sequence). CDR3 protein: CAWSPGSYRETQYF. The CDR3 nucleotides are TGTGCCTGGAGCCCCGGGAGTTACCGGGAGACCCAGTACTTC.

V and J are TRBV5-1 and TRBJ2-7, with TRBD2 matching over 8 bases. CDR1 and CDR2 from the germline V gene are SGHRS and YFSETQ. Unmatched junction bases numbered 6, after V lost 3 bases and J lost 4 bases. The CDR3 totals 14 residues. The CDR3 sequence is CASSYDGRVYEQYF. Here the CDR3 DNA reads TGCGCCAGCAGCTATGACGGGAGGGTATACGAGCAGTACTTC.

The chain combines TRBV15 with TRBJ2-1; 9 nucleotides match TRBD2. Germline lookup yields CDR1 LNHNV and CDR2 YYDKDF (reference sequence). This CDR3 comprises 17 residues. The J segment lost 1 base and the V segment lost 0 bases, leaving 4 bases of the junction unmatched. This CDR3 reads CATSRDLAGGSYNEQFF. CDR3 coding DNA: TGTGCCACCAGCAGAGATCTGGCGGGGGGGTCCTACAATGAGCAGTTCTTC. The entire variable domain, with the rest obtained from reference TRBV15 and TRBJ2-1, is as follows: DAMVIQNPRYQVTQFGKPVTLSCSQTLNHNVMYWYQQKSSQAPKLLFHYYDKDFNNEADTPDNFQSRRPNTSFCFLDIRSPGLGDTAMYLCATSRDLAGGSYNEQFFGPGTRLTVL.